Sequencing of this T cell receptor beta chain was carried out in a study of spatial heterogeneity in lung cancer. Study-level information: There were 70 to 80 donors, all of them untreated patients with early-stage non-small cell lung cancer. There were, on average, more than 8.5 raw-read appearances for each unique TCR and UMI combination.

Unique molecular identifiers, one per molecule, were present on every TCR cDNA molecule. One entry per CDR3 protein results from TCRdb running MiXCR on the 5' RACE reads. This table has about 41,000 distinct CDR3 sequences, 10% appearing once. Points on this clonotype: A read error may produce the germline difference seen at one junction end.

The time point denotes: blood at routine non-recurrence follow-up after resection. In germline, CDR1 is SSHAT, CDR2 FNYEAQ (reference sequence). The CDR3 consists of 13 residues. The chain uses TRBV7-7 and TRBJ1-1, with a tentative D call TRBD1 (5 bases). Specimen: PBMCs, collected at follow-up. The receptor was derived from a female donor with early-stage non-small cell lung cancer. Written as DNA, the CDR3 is TGTGCTAGCAGCTTGACAGCGAACACTGAAGCTTTCTTT. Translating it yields CASSLTANTEAFF.